Given below is one T cell receptor beta chain in context. The CDR3 sequence is 15 residues long. Per the germline V gene, CDR1 is GTSNPN and CDR2 is SVGIG (reference sequence). The V gene lost 2 bases and the J gene lost 0 bases, with 14 bases spanning the gap. The authors built TCR beta libraries using iRepertoire HTBI primers and Arm-PCR of CDR3 regions. TCRdb analysed the multiplex PCR reads with MiXCR anew, one entry per CDR3 protein. The sample consists of about 540,000 distinct CDR3 sequences, roughly 14% of them appearing once. These data are taken from a study of regulatory T cells in long-lasting Graves disease. Time point described: newly diagnosed GD, antithyroid drugs for less than 3 months. RNA extracted from PBMCs served as the sequencing template. These sequences were also reported in another study, on T cells in Graves' hyperthyroidism and ophthalmopathy.

The source material was peripheral blood mononuclear cells (PBMCs), sampled at new diagnosis, from a patient treated with antithyroid drugs. The chain recombines TRBV30 with TRBJ2-7, with D perhaps assigned TRBD1 or TRBD2 (6 bases each). The source of this sequence is a man aged 25-45 years with Graves disease. CDR3 in amino acids: CAWSPGGAGSYEQYF. Written as DNA, the CDR3 is TGTGCCTGGAGTCCCGGGGGCGCGGGCTCCTACGAGCAGTACTTC.